The present entry profiles one T cell receptor (beta chain) with its context. The data derive from a study of control samples from healthy donors and cancer patients. CDR1 is MNHEY and CDR2 is SVGAGI in the germline V gene. The CDR3 sequence is 14 residues long. Trimming removed 2 bases from V and 4 bases from J; junction bases left unmatched: 3. Assay: immunoSEQ multiplex PCR; the TCRdb copy retains only in-frame clones and omits some. The sample carries 150,000 to 200,000 clones, about 93% recorded once. V and J are TRBV6-5 and TRBJ2-7; 9 positions match TRBD1. This sequence originates from a woman in her 30s in good health. The sequenced material came from blood. CDR3 in DNA: TGTGCCAGCAGTTACAGGGACAGGGTGTACGAGCAGTACTTC. The encoded protein is CASSYRDRVYEQYF.